The 29 T cell receptor beta chains presented below share a single source sample, sequenced in a study of CD8 T cells in ankylosing spondylitis. Regarding the study as a whole: Ankylosing spondylitis blood appeared to carry a characteristic TCR beta motif of under ten highly homologous variants.

No antigens are known for them. TCRdb re-called the 5' RACE reads through MiXCR, storing one row per CDR3 protein. This sample has 100,000 to 150,000 distinct CDR3 sequences, with about a sixth found just once. The specimen sequenced was blood, either unsorted or a sorted T cell fraction (not recorded which). The origin of the receptors is a male donor with ankylosing spondylitis.

V usage is TRBV10-3 and J usage is TRBJ1-1; D is unclear. CDR1 and CDR2 from the germline V gene are ENHRY and SYGVKD. This CDR3 has 15 amino acids. Trimming pared 3 bases from V and 4 bases from J, leaving 15 bases between. Here the CDR3 reads CAISDRLGMSTEAFF. Here the CDR3 DNA reads TGTGCCATCAGTGACCGGTTGGGGATGAGCACTGAAGCTTTCTTT.

This clonotype has a handful of counts. V is TRBV4-3 and J is TRBJ2-7, with 7 bases matching TRBD1. The ends lost 0 bases at V and 2 bases at J; junction bases unmatched: 4. CDR3 size: 15 residues. CDR1 and CDR2 (germline): LGHNA, YSLEER. The DNA of the CDR3 is TGCGCCAGCAGCCAAGAAGGACAGGCGCCCTACGAGCAGTACTTC. Protein product: CASSQEGQAPYEQYF.

The chain links TRBV7-8 to TRBJ2-7; D is perhaps TRBD1 (6 bases). The CDR3 loop spans 13 amino acids. Trimming removed 7 bases at V and 3 bases at J, with 13 bases between. Per the germline V gene, CDR1 is SGHVS and CDR2 is FQNEAQ. The DNA of the CDR3 is TGTGCCAGCAACTCAGGGGTTCTCTACGAGCAGTACTTC. Residues: CASNSGVLYEQYF.

This clonotype was recorded many times. The V and J genes are TRBV4-1 and TRBJ2-7, with TRBD2 matching over 8 bases. The CDR3 has 15 amino acids. Germline V lookup: CDR1 MGHRA, CDR2 YSYEKL. With V trimmed by 4 bases and J by 5 bases, 10 bases remained unmatched. CDR3 loop: CASSLGGREVHEQYF. The CDR3 DNA reads as TGCGCCAGCAGCCTCGGGGGGCGGGAGGTCCACGAGCAGTACTTC.

The chain links TRBV7-9 to TRBJ1-1; D is possibly TRBD1 (6 bases). V was clipped by 5 bases and J by 0 bases, with 19 bases between them. The CDR3 is 17 amino acids. The V gene's germline CDR1 is SEHNR and CDR2 FQNEAQ (reference sequence). CDR3 DNA: TGTGCCAGCAGCCCCCTCGGGGGGCGGATGATGAACACTGAAGCTTTCTTT. Protein sequence: CASSPLGGRMMNTEAFF.

CDR3 protein: CASSQDPYSYNEQFF. The DNA for the CDR3 is TGTGCCAGCAGCCAAGATCCCTACTCCTACAATGAGCAGTTCTTC. This chain uses TRBV3-1 with TRBJ2-1; D gene unclear. CDR1 is LGHDT and CDR2 is YNNKEL in the germline V gene (reference sequence). The CDR3 has 15 amino acids. V lost 0 bases and J 0 bases, leaving 6 bases between the germline ends.

This clonotype was recorded a few times. The chain links TRBV7-9 to TRBJ2-3; D might be TRBD1 (6 bases). The V gene's germline CDR1 is SEHNR and CDR2 FQNEAQ (reference sequence). The CDR3 consists of 13 residues. Trimming took 8 bases from V and 4 from J, leaving 13 bases between them. The CDR3 DNA reads as TGTGCCAGCCGAGGGGGTTTGGCAGATACGCAGTATTTT. It yields the protein CASRGGLADTQYF.

The chain has TRBV24-1 and TRBJ2-3, with 7 nucleotides matching TRBD2. The germline CDR1 and CDR2 sequences are KGHDR and SFDVKD. The CDR3 is 16 residues long. The trim removed 5 bases at V and 2 bases at J, leaving 9 bases unmatched. CDR3 protein: CATSGPSGGTTDTQYF. CDR3 DNA: TGTGCCACCAGTGGCCCTAGCGGAGGCACCACAGATACGCAGTATTTT.

The CDR3 loop is CASSLVPGQLSGANVLTF. In DNA, the CDR3 is TGTGCCAGCAGCTTAGTTCCGGGACAGCTCTCTGGGGCCAACGTCCTGACTTTC. The gene calls are TRBV11-2 and TRBJ2-6; 7 bases are shared with TRBD1. V lost 1 base, J lost 0 bases, and 6 bases stayed unmatched. CDR3 size: 18 residues. CDR1 is SGHAT and CDR2 is FQNNGV in the germline V gene.

This rearrangement joins TRBV27 to TRBJ2-1; D is tentatively TRBD1 or TRBD2 (6 bases each). The germline gives CDR1 MNHEY, CDR2 SMNVEV (reference sequence). V was clipped by 8 bases and J by 9 bases, with 20 bases between them. The CDR3 is made up of 14 amino acids. CDR3 DNA sequence: TGTGCCAGCGGGGGCGCGGCCGGGAGTGGTGAGCAGTTCTTC. This encodes CASGGAAGSGEQFF.

This clonotype occurred many times. In DNA, the CDR3 is TGTGCCAGCAGTTACTCGGGGGGGACTGATGCCTACAATGAGCAGTTCTTC. Its translation: CASSYSGGTDAYNEQFF. The chain recombines TRBV6-5 with TRBJ2-1; 7 nucleotides align to TRBD2. The germline V gene encodes CDR1 MNHEY and CDR2 SVGAGI. V was pared by 0 bases and J by 2 bases, with 7 bases of the junction left unmatched. The CDR3 sequence is 17 residues long.

This clonotype has more than one count but fewer than ten. The genes are TRBV5-6 and TRBJ2-7, with D perhaps matching TRBD2 (5 bases). CDR3 length: 12 amino acids. Germline V gene lookup returns CDR1 SGHDT and CDR2 YYEEEE. V was cut by 0 bases and J by 6 bases, with 7 bases left in between. The CDR3 DNA is TGTGCCAGCAGCTTGGTGGGGAGCGAGCAGTACTTC. Translation: CASSLVGSEQYF.

This clonotype was seen a handful of times. The V and J genes are TRBV6-5 and TRBJ2-2; D remains unclear. Deletions cut 0 bases from V and 4 bases from J, with 9 bases between. This CDR3 spans 15 amino acids. Germline CDR1 is MNHEY and CDR2 is SVGAGI. CDR3 loop: CASSYSPRGTGELFF. The CDR3 DNA follows: TGTGCCAGCAGTTACTCTCCTCGAGGCACCGGGGAGCTGTTTTTT.

The CDR3 nucleotides read TGTGCCAGCGGAGTGGAGGCTGTTCCGTACTTC. It encodes CASGVEAVPYF. V is TRBV21-1 and J is TRBJ2-7; the DNA was not used to check the table's D call, TRBD2. TRBV21-1 is tagged as a pseudogene. The length of the CDR3 is 11 residues.

This clonotype showed up just a few times. The chain joins TRBV4-1 to TRBJ2-7; the D is unclear. The CDR3 is 15 residues long. Germline CDR1 and CDR2: MGHRA and YSYEKL. The V end was cut by 1 base, the J end by 0 bases, with 10 bases between. As DNA, the CDR3 is TGCGCCAGCAGCCAAGTCCACACGAACTCCTACGAGCAGTACTTC. Its translation is CASSQVHTNSYEQYF.

This clonotype has a handful of counts. This chain connects TRBV28 to TRBJ2-1, with 9 bases that match TRBD1. The length of the CDR3 is 15 residues. CDR1 and CDR2 (germline): MDHEN, SYDVKM. V lost 4 bases and J lost 9; bases outside the gene matches: 10. This CDR3 reads CASSSRDRVPSEQFF. Here the CDR3 DNA reads TGTGCCAGCAGTTCCCGGGACAGGGTCCCATCTGAGCAGTTCTTC.

The rearrangement links TRBV12-3 or TRBV12-4 to TRBJ2-7; D uncertain. The CDR3 consists of 14 residues. Trimming took 10 bases from V and 5 from J, leaving 21 bases between them. The CDR3 protein is CATTPFSGADEQYF. In DNA, the CDR3 is TGTGCCACCACTCCCTTTTCCGGCGCGGACGAGCAGTACTTC.

This clonotype was seen a few times. The chain uses TRBV4-3 and TRBJ2-2; TRBD1 aligns across 8 bases. This CDR3 region has 16 residues. Germline lookup yields CDR1 LGHNA and CDR2 YSLEER. V dropped 3 bases and J dropped 6; count of bases not matched to a gene: 9. The CDR3 spells CASSQEEQGDAGELFF. The CDR3 nucleotides are TGCGCCAGCAGCCAGGAAGAACAGGGGGACGCCGGGGAGCTGTTTTTT.

The chain uses TRBV7-9 and TRBJ2-7; no definite D call. This CDR3 contains 13 residues. CDR1 and CDR2 from the germline V gene are SEHNR and FQNEAQ (reference sequence). V lost 1 base and J 3 bases, leaving 7 bases between the germline ends. The chain's CDR3 is CASSLGPDYEQYF. Written as DNA, the CDR3 is TGTGCCAGCAGCTTAGGCCCTGACTACGAGCAGTACTTC.

This clonotype was counted a few times. The genes are TRBV6-2 or TRBV6-3 and TRBJ2-7, with TRBD2 matching 7 bases. The CDR3 runs 13 residues. Trimming took 8 bases from V and 5 from J; bases not matched to a gene: 9. Germline loops: CDR1 MNHEY, CDR2 SVGEGT. The CDR3 sequence: CASGEGPRNEQYF. The CDR3 coding sequence is TGTGCCAGCGGGGAGGGCCCTCGAAACGAGCAGTACTTC.

The chain recombines TRBV2 with TRBJ2-3; D is ambiguous. Trimming removed 10 bases at V and 2 bases at J, with 19 bases between. Germline assignment: CDR1 SNHLY and CDR2 FYNNEI. The CDR3 contains 15 residues. CDR3 DNA sequence: TGTGCCACTATAGGTGTGCCTCTTACCACAGATACGCAGTATTTT. It is translated as CATIGVPLTTDTQYF.

The chain joins TRBV5-1 to TRBJ1-5; D ambiguous. The CDR3 runs 15 residues. Germline V gene data show CDR1 as SGHRS and CDR2 as YFSETQ. The V gene lost 4 bases and the J gene lost 0 bases, with 11 bases spanning the gap. CDR3 in DNA: TGCGCCAGCAGCAAGGACGGAGATAGCAATCAGCCCCAGCATTTT. Protein: CASSKDGDSNQPQHF.

The chain combines TRBV2 with TRBJ2-1; 7 positions agree with TRBD1. V gave up 3 bases and J gave up 3 bases; unmatched junction bases: 5. CDR1 and CDR2 from the germline V gene are SNHLY and FYNNEI. The CDR3 loop spans 15 amino acids. In nucleotides, the CDR3 is TGTGCCAGCAGTGATTGGGACAGTAACTACAATGAGCAGTTCTTC. It yields the protein CASSDWDSNYNEQFF. The full variable domain, completed using reference TRBV2 and TRBJ2-1, is EPEVTQTPSHQVTQMGQEVILRCVPISNHLYFYWYRQILGQKVEFLVSFYNNEISEKSEIFDDQFSVERPDGSNFTLKIRSTKLEDSAMYFCASSDWDSNYNEQFFGPGTRLTVL.

This clonotype was picked up a small number of times. This sequence joins TRBV5-1 and TRBJ1-4, with 8 bases identical to TRBD1. Looked up from germline, CDR1 is SGHRS and CDR2 is YFSETQ. Losses at the gene ends were 0 bases for V and 3 bases for J; bases not matched to a gene: 1. CDR3 size: 15 residues. The DNA of the CDR3 is TGCGCCAGCAGCTTGGGGACAGGGCCTAATGAAAAACTGTTTTTT. Amino acid sequence: CASSLGTGPNEKLFF.

The rearrangement joins TRBV12-3 or TRBV12-4 to TRBJ2-7; 10 bases match TRBD2. V shed 5 bases and J 5 bases; nucleotides not matched to a gene: 9. The CDR3 consists of 15 residues. The DNA of the CDR3 is TGTGCCAGCAGTCCGTCGGCTAGCGGGAGCCACGAGCAGTACTTC. It encodes CASSPSASGSHEQYF.

This clonotype was detected many times. This chain connects TRBV7-9 to TRBJ2-1; D is uncertain. The CDR3 length is 14 residues. The germline gives CDR1 SEHNR, CDR2 FQNEAQ (reference sequence). V lost 6 bases and J 10 bases, leaving 19 bases between the germline ends. CDR3 in amino acids: CASSSIGRPREQFF. The DNA of the CDR3 is TGTGCCAGCAGTTCCATTGGGCGACCTCGAGAGCAGTTCTTC. The variable domain in full, completed from reference TRBV7-9 and TRBJ2-1, reads DTGVSQNPRHKITKRGQNVTFRCDPISEHNRLYWYRQTLGQGPEFLTYFQNEAQLEKSRLLSDRFSAERPKGSFSTLEIQRTEQGDSAMYLCASSSIGRPREQFFGPGTRLTVL.

This clonotype was detected once. The chain links TRBV9 to TRBJ2-7; maybe TRBD1 (6 bases). This CDR3 is 14 amino acids long. Trimming removed 2 bases from V and 2 bases from J, with 11 bases in between. The germline V gene encodes CDR1 SGDLS and CDR2 YYNGEE. The CDR3 DNA sequence: TGTGCCAGCAGCGTGGGGCCAGGGGCCTACGAGCAGTACTTC. Protein sequence: CASSVGPGAYEQYF.

This clonotype was recorded a few times. CDR3 coding DNA: TGTGCCAGCAGTCCGCTAGCGGGAGGCGAGCAGTTCTTC. Its protein product is CASSPLAGGEQFF. J is TRBJ2-1 and V is TRBV14; 11 positions match TRBD2. Germline V lookup: CDR1 SGHDN, CDR2 FVKESK. This CDR3 spans 13 amino acids. V trimming: 6 bases; J trimming: 10 bases; junction bases outside the gene matches: 5.

The chain links TRBV5-1 to TRBJ1-2, with TRBD1 identical over 7 bases. Per germline, CDR1 SGHRS and CDR2 YFSETQ. This CDR3 spans 17 amino acids. V was clipped by 4 bases and J by 4 bases; unmatched bases: 16. CDR3 sequence (DNA): TGCGCCAGCAGCGCCGGGACAGCAACAACAGAAATCTATGGCTACACCTTC. It encodes CASSAGTATTEIYGYTF.